These 20 T cell receptor beta chains were all obtained from the same sample, sequenced in a study of cytomegalovirus exposure and HLA in healthy donors (dated by TCRdb to the late 2010s). To prepare the library, the immunoSEQ multiplex PCR assay was applied. The multiplex PCR relied on a mix of 60 forward primers for TCR Vbeta segments and 13 reverse primers for TCR Jbeta segments. Sourced from immuneACCESS, this table was stored by TCRdb with only in-frame sequences that have V and J called. A share of the clones is absent; for the studies checked, an unresolved V gene accounts for under half, and the remainder has no known explanation. The sample records some 120,000 clones, 80% of which are singletons. The top ten hold around 3% of the sample. The specimen was PBMCs. The receptors originated from a male donor in good health and CMV-seronegative.

The J gene is TRBJ2-3, the V gene TRBV19, with TRBD1 matching 11 bases. With 8 bases clipped from V and 5 bases from J, the junction kept 3 bases outside the gene matches. This CDR3 is built from 13 residues. Germline CDR1 LNHDA, CDR2 SQIVND (reference sequence). DNA of the CDR3: TGTGCCAGTGGACAGGGGGCCGGAGATACGCAGTATTTT. It yields the protein CASGQGAGDTQYF.

Points on this clone: The junction shows a germline mismatch at one end, possibly a read error. The rearrangement uses TRBV7-9 and TRBJ2-7; the D gene is possibly TRBD1 (9 bases). Looked up from germline, CDR1 is SEHNR and CDR2 is FQNEAQ (reference sequence). This CDR3 region has 15 residues. The CDR3 coding sequence is TGTTCCAGCAGCCCCCCGGGACAGGGACTAGGCGAGCAGTACTTC. Translated: CSSSPPGQGLGEQYF.

This chain joins TRBV9 and TRBJ2-1; D might be TRBD1 (5 bases). V lost 0 bases, J lost 0 bases, and 7 bases lay in between. This CDR3 has 15 residues. The germline gives CDR1 SGDLS, CDR2 YYNGEE. CDR3 sequence: CASSVVQGSYNEQFF. The CDR3 DNA sequence: TGTGCCAGCAGCGTAGTCCAGGGCTCCTACAATGAGCAGTTCTTC.

This clone was detected once. This chain links TRBV25-1 with TRBJ2-4, with unresolved D. V lost 3 bases and J lost 0, with 9 bases in between. The CDR3 sequence is 15 residues long. CDR1 MGHDK and CDR2 SYGVNS come from the germline V gene. The CDR3 DNA reads TGTGCCAGCAGTGACCCACGAGGAGCCAAAAACATTCAGTACTTC. Protein product: CASSDPRGAKNIQYF.

Worth noting for this clone: The junction shows a germline mismatch at one end, possibly a read error. The chain has TRBV7-9 and TRBJ2-3; 10 positions agree with TRBD2. The V gene's germline CDR1 is SEHNR and CDR2 FQNEAQ (reference sequence). The CDR3 length is 15 residues. CDR3 nucleotides: TGTTCCAGCAGCGTCGGTCTAGCGGGAGCAGATACGCAGTATTTT. It yields the protein CSSSVGLAGADTQYF.

In this sample, this clone turned up a few times. V gene TRBV6-5 combines with J gene TRBJ1-1; D gene unclear. The CDR3 length is 16 residues. CDR1 and CDR2 (germline): MNHEY, SVGAGI. Trimming pared 2 bases from V and 1 base from J, leaving 14 bases between. CDR3 protein: CASSYNGAASNTEAFF. The CDR3, as DNA: TGTGCCAGCAGTTACAATGGCGCAGCGTCGAACACTGAAGCTTTCTTT.

The chain has TRBV7-8 and TRBJ1-1; weak D call: TRBD1 (6 bases). Germline lookup yields CDR1 SGHVS and CDR2 FQNEAQ. The CDR3 extends over 13 amino acids. Trimming pared 5 bases from V and 0 bases from J, leaving 7 bases between. The CDR3 DNA is TGTGCCAGCAGCCGGACAGTGAACACTGAAGCTTTCTTT. Amino acid sequence: CASSRTVNTEAFF.

Worth noting for this clone: An end of the junction does not agree with germline; a read error may underlie this. This chain connects TRBV4-3 to TRBJ2-6; tentative D call: TRBD1 (5 bases). The CDR3 contains 16 residues. Germline V lookup: CDR1 LGHNA, CDR2 YSLEER. CDR3 sequence reads: CASSQDLGSGANGLTF. DNA for the CDR3: TGCGCCAGCAGCCAAGATCTAGGGTCTGGGGCCAACGGCCTGACTTTC.

The CDR3 region is CASSHFTPPNYGYTF. In nucleotides, the CDR3 is TGCGCCAGCAGCCATTTTACACCCCCTAACTATGGCTACACCTTC. This rearrangement joins TRBV4-1 to TRBJ1-2, with D hard to call. V lost 3 bases and J 0 bases, leaving 11 bases between the germline ends. CDR3 length: 15 residues. CDR1 and CDR2 from the germline V gene are MGHRA and YSYEKL.

About this clone itself: Other DNA sequences in this sample translate to the same CDR3. The genes are TRBV7-9 and TRBJ1-1; D unresolved. The V end was cut by 7 bases, the J end by 12 bases, with 15 bases between. Germline V lookup: CDR1 SEHNR, CDR2 FQNEAQ (reference sequence). The CDR3 spans 11 residues. The CDR3 DNA follows: TGTGCCAGCACCGCGGGCCGAGTACCTTTCTTT. As protein: CASTAGRVPFF.

The table lists this clone with a few counts. The chain links TRBV9 to TRBJ2-1, with 7 positions matching TRBD2. CDR3 length: 17 residues. Losses at the gene ends were 0 bases for V and 4 bases for J; bases not matched to a gene: 10. Looked up from germline, CDR1 is SGDLS and CDR2 is YYNGEE. The CDR3 loop reads CASSVAGSLAEYNEQFF. CDR3 coding DNA: TGTGCCAGCAGCGTAGCTGGCAGCCTAGCGGAGTACAATGAGCAGTTCTTC.

The chain employs TRBV7-2 and TRBJ1-3; D uncertain. Germline assignment: CDR1 SGHTA and CDR2 FQGNSA. The CDR3 runs 14 residues. V dropped 5 bases and J dropped 0 bases, with 8 bases sitting between them. CDR3 sequence: CASSPQVSGNTIYF. CDR3 nucleotide sequence: TGTGCCAGCAGCCCCCAGGTCTCTGGAAACACCATATATTTT.

The genes are TRBV27 and TRBJ2-2; 13 nucleotides agree with TRBD2. CDR3 size: 14 residues. V trimming: 8 bases; J trimming: 10 bases; junction bases outside the gene matches: 7. CDR1 is MNHEY, CDR2 SMNVEV, per germline (reference sequence). CDR3 nucleotides: TGTGCCAGCCGGACTAGCGGGGGACCTCAGGAGCTGTTTTTT. Its translation is CASRTSGGPQELFF.

This chain joins TRBV28 and TRBJ1-2, with TRBD1 matching 7 bases. V lost 6 bases, J lost 2 bases, and 12 bases stayed unmatched. The CDR3 is made up of 16 amino acids. Germline CDR1 MDHEN, CDR2 SYDVKM. Here the CDR3 reads CASSPGGAQGNYGYTF. In DNA form, the CDR3 reads TGTGCCAGCAGCCCGGGGGGGGCACAGGGGAACTATGGCTACACCTTC.

This clone was recorded a few times. This chain joins TRBV19 and TRBJ1-1; D gene uncertain. CDR1 LNHDA and CDR2 SQIVND come from the germline V gene (reference sequence). This CDR3 is 13 amino acids long. Trimming shortened V by 7 bases and J by 1 base, and 10 bases separated the two germline ends. In nucleotides, the CDR3 is TGTGCCAGTATGAACACCGAGAACACTGAAGCTTTCTTT. The encoded protein is CASMNTENTEAFF.

The chain employs TRBV27 and TRBJ2-1; 7 bases match TRBD2. The germline gives CDR1 MNHEY, CDR2 SMNVEV (reference sequence). J was trimmed by 3 bases and V by 5 bases; bases with no gene match: 7. The CDR3 is 15 residues long. CDR3 sequence: CASSPAGPLYNEQFF. DNA for the CDR3: TGTGCCAGCAGTCCAGCGGGACCCCTCTACAATGAGCAGTTCTTC.

As concerns this clone: The same CDR3 arises from other DNA sequences in this sample as well. This chain connects TRBV11-2 to TRBJ2-7, with a possible D match to TRBD1 (5 bases). Germline CDR1 is SGHAT and CDR2 is FQNNGV. The CDR3 consists of 13 residues. The ends were cut back, 1 base at V and 4 bases at J, with 8 bases in the middle. The DNA for the CDR3 is TGTGCCAGCAGCTTAGGGGGCACGTACGAGCAGTACTTC. Translated, it gives CASSLGGTYEQYF. Filled out from reference TRBV11-2 and TRBJ2-7, the complete variable domain reads EAGVAQSPRYKIIEKRQSVAFWCNPISGHATLYWYQQILGQGPKLLIQFQNNGVVDDSQLPKDRFSAERLKGVDSTLKIQPAKLEDSAVYLCASSLGGTYEQYFGPGTRLTVT.

For this clone: A read error may produce the germline difference seen at one junction end. The rearrangement uses TRBV7-9 and TRBJ1-2; no clear D gene. The CDR3 has 12 amino acids. Germline CDR1 reads SEHNR; CDR2 reads FQNEAQ (reference sequence). The CDR3 region is CSSSETLPGYTF. DNA for the CDR3: TGTTCCAGCAGCGAGACTCTTCCCGGCTACACCTTC.

J is TRBJ1-5 and V is TRBV18, with 8 bases aligning to TRBD1. V shed 5 bases, J shed 7 bases, and the junction held 10 bases outside the gene matches. This CDR3 is 15 amino acids long. Germline V CDR1 and CDR2: KGHSH, LQKENI. The CDR3 DNA reads as TGTGCCAGCTCATCACTCAGGGGGCCGGACCAGCCCCAGCATTTT. It translates to CASSSLRGPDQPQHF. The complete variable domain, with remaining parts taken from reference TRBV18 and TRBJ1-5, reads NAGVMQNPRHLVRRRGQEARLRCSPMKGHSHVYWYRQLPEEGLKFMVYLQKENIIDESGMPKERFSAEFPKEGPSILRIQQVVRGDSAAYFCASSSLRGPDQPQHFGDGTRLSIL.

J is TRBJ1-1 and V is TRBV6-5; 8 positions agree with TRBD1. The CDR3 has 16 amino acids. CDR1 is MNHEY, CDR2 SVGAGI, per germline. V gave up 2 bases and J gave up 6 bases; unmatched junction bases: 11. The chain's CDR3 is CASSYLLRAGGAEAFF. CDR3 sequence (DNA): TGTGCCAGCAGTTACCTTCTTAGGGCAGGGGGCGCTGAAGCTTTCTTT.